This TCR beta chain was sequenced for a study of memory CD4+ T cells and cytomegalovirus serostatus. This clone was observed a handful of times. CDR3 length: 11 amino acids. The ends were cut back, 3 bases at V and 9 bases at J, with 8 bases in the middle. CDR1 and CDR2 from the germline V gene are SGHAT and FQNNGV. The sort gate was single viable CD3+CD4+CD8-CD45RO+ cells for memory CD4+ T cells. Serostatus was set by detecting CMV pp150, pp28, p38, p52 IgG. Method: immunoSEQ multiplex PCR; TCRdb's copy keeps in-frame clones and lacks some. The repertoire holds roughly 28,000 clones, with around 76% as singletons.

The specimen sequenced was memory CD4+ T cells from blood. The V gene is TRBV11-2, the J gene TRBJ1-1, with a tentative D call TRBD1 (5 bases). The source is an adult in good health and CMV-seronegative. The CDR3 bases are TGTGCCAGCAGCTTCCAGGGTAAAGCTTTCTTT. Residues: CASSFQGKAFF.